The sequence of this T cell receptor (beta chain) was determined in a study of T cells after yellow fever vaccination. Regarding the study as a whole: Booster sampling recovered most clones from primary vaccination (approximately 97% CD4, just over 85% CD8). Researchers noted that a small share of clonotypes showed up in both CD4 and CD8 compartments.

J gave up 4 bases and V 2 bases, and 7 bases lay outside the gene matches. Germline CDR1 is SGHTA and CDR2 is FQGNSA. The CDR3 length is 15 residues. In this sample, this clonotype turned up many times. Its antigen is not known. A universal primer site and UMIs were added as TCR cDNA was made by 5'RACE template switching. TCRdb reanalysed the 5' RACE reads using MiXCR and keeps one entry per CDR3 protein. The data contain about 220,000 distinct CDR3 sequences, more than 3% of them singletons. This TCR came from a man between 18 and 35 years old who received the YFV17D yellow fever vaccine. This chain uses TRBV7-2 with TRBJ1-2; 7 bases align to TRBD1. The input for sequencing was CD4+ T cells sorted from PBMCs, taken 10 days after the yellow fever booster vaccination. The CDR3 region has the DNA TGTGCCAGCAGCTTATCGACAGGGAACACCTATGGCTACACCTTC. Its translation is CASSLSTGNTYGYTF.